This paragraph reports one T cell receptor (beta chain). MiXCR, run by TCRdb on the PCR reads, gives a single entry per CDR3 protein. The data contain more than 85,000 distinct CDR3 sequences, over 30% of them seen just once; the ten biggest clones take up about 4.2%. This record comes from a study of molecular identifiers for immune sequencing clone quantification. This CDR3 is 11 amino acids long. The germline CDR1 and CDR2 sequences are DFQATT and SNEGSKA (reference sequence). The V end was cut by 6 bases, the J end by 1 base, with 7 bases between. This sequence joins TRBV20-1 and TRBJ2-7; D unresolved. The source material was naive CD8+ T cells from blood, with Jurkat cell RNA spiked in. Subset specified: FACS-sorted CD8+CD4-CCR7+CD45RA+ naive T cells. The sequence was obtained from a human donor in good health. Some libraries in this study had Jurkat cell RNA spiked in. In DNA form, the CDR3 reads TGCAGTGCATCGATTTCCTACGAGCAGTACTTC. Translating it yields CSASISYEQYF.